The next 17 T cell receptor beta chains were all read from a single sample in a study of cytomegalovirus exposure and HLA in healthy donors. 13 Jbeta primers and 60 Vbeta primers were used for the PCR. Sequencing was performed with immunoSEQ multiplex PCR; in TCRdb, only in-frame clones are kept and a portion is missing. Among approximately 150,000 clones listed, roughly 76% were seen once. The sample taken for sequencing was PBMCs. These receptors all stem from a female donor in good health and CMV-seronegative.

The chain recombines TRBV5-1 with TRBJ1-1; D is unresolved. V shed 6 bases and J shed 5 bases, with 17 bases lying between them. The CDR3 extends over 14 amino acids. The germline CDR1 and CDR2 sequences are SGHRS and YFSETQ. The CDR3 nucleotides are TGCGCCAGCAACGAGGCAGCGGGGAGGACTGAAGCTTTCTTT. Translation: CASNEAAGRTEAFF.

The J gene is TRBJ2-3, the V gene TRBV7-3; 11 bases fit TRBD1. V lost 2 bases to trimming and J lost 4 bases; unmatched junction nucleotides: 5. This CDR3 is 16 amino acids long. Germline loops: CDR1 SGHTA, CDR2 FQGTGA. The DNA of the CDR3 is TGTGCCAGCAGCTTAGGGGACAGGGGGAGAGCAGATACGCAGTATTTT. This translates into CASSLGDRGRADTQYF.

The CDR3 here is CASSIGTGIPEAFF. The CDR3 coding sequence is TGTGCCAGTAGTATCGGGACAGGTATACCTGAAGCTTTCTTT. The J gene is TRBJ1-1, the V gene TRBV19, with 8 nucleotides matching TRBD1. Trimming cost V 3 bases and J 6 bases; bases outside gene matches: 6. Per germline, CDR1 LNHDA and CDR2 SQIVND (reference sequence). The CDR3 has 14 amino acids.

In this sample, this clone turned up a few times. Other nucleotide sequences in the sample specify the same CDR3. V and J are TRBV5-1 and TRBJ2-2; D is unclear. This CDR3 contains 15 residues. Germline loops: CDR1 SGHRS, CDR2 YFSETQ. The germline V and J ends were trimmed by 0 bases and 0 bases, with 6 bases remaining between them. This CDR3 reads CASSLAGANTGELFF. The CDR3 DNA reads TGCGCCAGCAGCTTGGCTGGAGCGAACACCGGGGAGCTGTTTTTT. Based on the CDR3 plus reference TRBV5-1 and TRBJ2-2, the full variable domain is KAGVTQTPRYLIKTRGQQVTLSCSPISGHRSVSWYQQTPGQGLQFLFEYFSETQRNKGNFPGRFSGRQFSNSRSEMNVSTLELGDSALYLCASSLAGANTGELFFGEGSRLTVL.

The gene calls are TRBV19 and TRBJ2-7; D possibly corresponds to TRBD1 (6 bases). With 4 bases removed from V and 6 bases from J, the gap between germline ends came to 22 bases. Germline V gives CDR1 LNHDA, CDR2 SQIVND (reference sequence). The CDR3 is 16 residues long. CDR3 DNA sequence: TGTGCCAGTAGTACCCCCCAGGGGCTCCAGAGCGCCGAGCAGTACTTC. As protein: CASSTPQGLQSAEQYF.

The genes are TRBV19 and TRBJ1-1; D not resolved. This CDR3 has 16 residues. Trimming cost V 7 bases and J 3 bases, with 21 bases left between them. Germline V gives CDR1 LNHDA, CDR2 SQIVND (reference sequence). Written as DNA, the CDR3 is TGTGCCAGTAATTTCCAAGCGGGCGCCCCTGACACTGAAGCTTTCTTT. Translation: CASNFQAGAPDTEAFF.

DNA of the CDR3: TGTGCTAGTGGTTTGGTCCTAGCTGGTTATAGCAATCAGCCCCAGCATTTT. It specifies CASGLVLAGYSNQPQHF. The J gene is TRBJ1-5, the V gene TRBV12-5; D unclear. Germline V lookup: CDR1 LGHNT, CDR2 FRNRAP. V was clipped by 0 bases and J by 0 bases, with 12 bases between them. The CDR3 sequence is 17 residues long.

The CDR3 protein is CASSISGLAGTGELFF. The CDR3 nucleotides are TGTGCCAGTAGTATAAGTGGACTAGCGGGCACCGGGGAGCTGTTTTTT. V and J are TRBV19 and TRBJ2-2, with 11 bases matching TRBD2. Losses at the gene ends were 2 bases for V and 4 bases for J; bases not matched to a gene: 3. CDR3 length: 16 amino acids. Germline CDR1 LNHDA, CDR2 SQIVND (reference sequence).

This clone occurred a few times. This chain uses TRBV7-9 with TRBJ2-1; possibly TRBD1 for D (5 bases). With 4 bases removed from V and 6 bases from J, the gap between germline ends came to 7 bases. CDR1 is SEHNR, CDR2 FQNEAQ, per germline (reference sequence). The CDR3 covers 12 residues. The CDR3 loop reads CASSSQANEQFF. DNA for the CDR3: TGTGCCAGCAGCTCACAGGCCAATGAGCAGTTCTTC.

The chain carries TRBV19 and TRBJ2-3; 7 bases align to TRBD2. This CDR3 has 13 amino acids. V shed 5 bases, J shed 4 bases, and the junction held 3 bases outside the gene matches. CDR1 is LNHDA, CDR2 SQIVND, per germline (reference sequence). This chain's CDR3 is CASSLAGADTQYF. CDR3 in DNA: TGTGCCAGTAGTCTCGCGGGGGCAGATACGCAGTATTTT.

The chain has TRBV6-6 and TRBJ2-7, with unresolved D. Germline lookup yields CDR1 MNHNY and CDR2 SVGAGI (reference sequence). The length of the CDR3 is 13 residues. Trimming pared 2 bases from V and 5 bases from J, leaving 10 bases between. The CDR3 nucleotides are TGTGCCAGCAGTTACCCCCCCCCGGACGAGCAGTACTTC. Translated: CASSYPPPDEQYF.

The chain employs TRBV5-4 and TRBJ2-3; a weak D match, TRBD1 (6 bases). Germline values: CDR1 SGHNT, CDR2 YYREEE (reference sequence). The CDR3 has 16 residues. The V gene lost 0 bases and the J gene lost 0 bases, with 11 bases spanning the gap. CDR3 nucleotides: TGTGCCAGCAGCTTGGGAACAGGGTTAAGCACAGATACGCAGTATTTT. As protein: CASSLGTGLSTDTQYF. Combining the CDR3 with reference TRBV5-4 and TRBJ2-3 gives the whole variable domain ETGVTQSPTHLIKTRGQQVTLRCSSQSGHNTVSWYQQALGQGPQFIFQYYREEENGRGNFPPRFSGLQFPNYSSELNVNALELDDSALYLCASSLGTGLSTDTQYFGPGTRLTVL.

This clone was observed a few times. The chain combines TRBV28 with TRBJ1-1; 11 bases fit TRBD1. The CDR3 sequence is 14 residues long. V lost 6 bases to trimming and J lost 6 bases; unmatched junction nucleotides: 6. CDR1 MDHEN and CDR2 SYDVKM come from the germline V gene. CDR3 amino acids: CASRPGQGVAEAFF. The CDR3, as DNA: TGTGCCAGCAGGCCGGGACAGGGGGTGGCTGAAGCTTTCTTT.

This clone was observed at least ten times. V usage is TRBV7-3 and J usage is TRBJ2-2, with 9 positions matching TRBD1. The trim removed 4 bases at V and 2 bases at J, leaving 8 bases unmatched. The CDR3 has 17 amino acids. Per the germline V gene, CDR1 is SGHTA and CDR2 is FQGTGA. CDR3 region: CASSSPGTGSNTGELFF. The CDR3, as DNA: TGTGCCAGCAGCTCACCGGGGACAGGGTCTAACACCGGGGAGCTGTTTTTT.

CDR3 sequence reads: CASSSRLAQETQYF. CDR3 nucleotide sequence: TGTGCCAGCAGTTCAAGACTAGCCCAAGAGACCCAGTACTTC. The chain uses TRBV28 and TRBJ2-5; 7 bases match TRBD2. Germline trimming cut 4 bases from V and 1 base from J; bases unmatched to any gene: 3. The CDR3 sequence is 14 residues long. Germline V gene data show CDR1 as MDHEN and CDR2 as SYDVKM.

Regarding this clone: A read error may produce the germline difference seen at one junction end. V usage is TRBV7-9 and J usage is TRBJ2-5; 11 bases agree with TRBD2. CDR3 length: 19 residues. Germline-derived CDR1 and CDR2 are SEHNR and FQNEAQ (reference sequence). The DNA of the CDR3 is TGTTCCAGCAGCTACCGGACAGGGGTAGGACTAGCGGGTGAAGAGACCCAGTACTTC. It encodes CSSSYRTGVGLAGEETQYF. Based on the CDR3 plus reference TRBV7-9 and TRBJ2-5, the full variable domain is DTGVSQNPRHKITKRGQNVTFRCDPISEHNRLYWYRQTLGQGPEFLTYFQNEAQLEKSRLLSDRFSAERPKGSFSTLEIQRTEQGDSAMYLCSSSYRTGVGLAGEETQYFGPGTRLLVL.

The V call is TRBV28, the J call TRBJ1-1, with 11 bases fitting TRBD1. Germline V lookup: CDR1 MDHEN, CDR2 SYDVKM. CDR3 length equals 15 residues. The ends lost 8 bases at V and 3 bases at J; junction bases unmatched: 8. In nucleotides, the CDR3 is TGTGCCAGCCACACCGGACAGGGGGCCCACACTGAAGCTTTCTTT. Residues: CASHTGQGAHTEAFF. Together with reference TRBV28 and TRBJ1-1, the CDR3 gives the full variable domain: DVKVTQSSRYLVKRTGEKVFLECVQDMDHENMFWYRQDPGLGLRLIYFSYDVKMKEKGDIPEGYSVSREKKERFSLILESASTNQTSMYLCASHTGQGAHTEAFFGQGTRLTVV.